These T cell receptor beta chains were read from a single sample in a study of cytomegalovirus exposure and HLA in healthy donors. Method: immunoSEQ multiplex PCR; TCRdb's copy keeps in-frame clones and lacks some. The profile shows 85,000 to 100,000 clones, around four fifths of them singletons. The sample was PBMCs. The origin of the receptors is a man aged 30 to 39 in good health and CMV-seronegative. Both conserved end residues are part of each CDR3. The D gene is left open where the match is weak.

V: TRBV10-3
D: .
J: TRBJ2-3
CDR3: CAISGPKAGATDTQYF

V: TRBV12-5
D: TRBD1
J: TRBJ2-1
CDR3: CASGLVSGTGADNEQFF

V: TRBV12-1
D: .
J: TRBJ2-3
CDR3: CASSRGQLPDTQYF

V: TRBV7-6
D: TRBD2
J: TRBJ2-7
CDR3: CASSLLAGVYEQYF

V: TRBV11-1
D: TRBD1
J: TRBJ1-1
CDR3: CASSFRGRGSLMNTAEAFF

V: TRBV18
D: .
J: TRBJ1-3
CDR3: CASSPWGQGIGNTIYF

V: TRBV7-2
D: TRBD1
J: TRBJ1-1
CDR3: CASSSEGASTEAFF

V: TRBV7-8
D: TRBD1
J: TRBJ1-2
CDR3: CASAVWDRATLNYGYTF

V: TRBV11-3
D: .
J: TRBJ2-5
CDR3: CASSVTGQETQYF

V: TRBV5-6
D: TRBD1
J: TRBJ1-3
CDR3: CASSLVTAGGGNTIYF

V: TRBV6-5
D: .
J: TRBJ1-1
CDR3: CASSFSGSGVTEAFF

V: TRBV2
D: .
J: TRBJ2-1
CDR3: CASSVSWGAYNEQFF